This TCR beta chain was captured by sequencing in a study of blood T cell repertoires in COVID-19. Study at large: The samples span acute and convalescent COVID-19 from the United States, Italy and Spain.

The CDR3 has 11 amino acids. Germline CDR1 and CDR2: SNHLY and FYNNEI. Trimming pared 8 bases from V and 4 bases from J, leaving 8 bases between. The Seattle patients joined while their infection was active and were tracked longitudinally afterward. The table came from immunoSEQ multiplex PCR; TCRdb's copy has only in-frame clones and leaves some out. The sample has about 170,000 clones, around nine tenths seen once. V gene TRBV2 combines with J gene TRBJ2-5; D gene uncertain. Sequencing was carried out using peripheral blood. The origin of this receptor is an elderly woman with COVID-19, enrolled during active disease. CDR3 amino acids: CASLIRETQYF. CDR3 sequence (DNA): TGTGCCAGCTTAATCAGAGAGACCCAGTACTTC. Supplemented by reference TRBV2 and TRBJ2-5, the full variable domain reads EPEVTQTPSHQVTQMGQEVILRCVPISNHLYFYWYRQILGQKVEFLVSFYNNEISEKSEIFDDQFSVERPDGSNFTLKIRSTKLEDSAMYFCASLIRETQYFGPGTRLLVL.